This T cell receptor beta chain came from a study of siplizumab effects on memory and regulatory T cells. The germline V gene encodes CDR1 KGHSH and CDR2 LQKENI. The CDR3 contains 16 residues. V lost 0 bases, J lost 2 bases, and 5 bases stayed unmatched. Sequencing used immunoSEQ multiplex PCR; TCRdb keeps in-frame clones, though not all of them. This table has about 87,000 clones, about 87% appearing once. This chain connects TRBV18 to TRBJ1-2, with 8 bases matching TRBD1. The source of this sequence is a human donor in good health. Sequencing used CD4+ T cells sorted from blood. CDR3 in amino acids: CASSPPTGVRNYGYTF. CDR3 nucleotide sequence: TGTGCCAGCTCACCACCGACAGGGGTTAGGAACTATGGCTACACCTTC.